The clone carrying this T cell receptor beta chain turned up a few times. The antigen is undetermined. Per germline, CDR1 SGHRS and CDR2 YFSETQ. The CDR3 runs to 15 residues. Trimming pared 3 bases from V and 4 bases from J, leaving 16 bases between. This sample is part of a study of blood T cells in healthy people across ages. Overall study findings and caveats: The study lacked donor CMV status, which possibly confounded expanded clonotype changes.

Primers used in a second PCR of about 6 to 11 cycles were a sample-barcoded 5' primer and a J-beta primer mix. MiXCR, applied by TCRdb to the 5' RACE reads, yields one record per CDR3 protein. The sample includes 1 million to 1.2 million distinct CDR3 sequences, more than 30% seen only once; the top ten take approximately 14%. The sequence came from a man aged 18 to 29 in good health. The J gene is TRBJ1-1, the V gene TRBV5-1; a weak D match, TRBD1 (5 bases). The sample was blood. In DNA, the CDR3 is TGCGCCAGCAGCTCTGCCCCCCAGGGCACCACTGAAGCTTTCTTT. Residues: CASSSAPQGTTEAFF.